A selection of T cell receptor beta chains follows, all from one sample in a study of T cell repertoires in cytomegalovirus infection. Each CDR3 protein is one row after TCRdb ran MiXCR on the reads. The data contain approximately 320,000 distinct CDR3 sequences, more than 8% of them singletons. Sequenced sample: PBMCs. These receptors all stem from a human donor in good health (CMV status not recorded). Some clones in this sample may be carry-over from other donors' samples. CDR3s include the opening cysteine and the closing phenylalanine or tryptophan. D genes are given only for firm matches. Rows may omit the clone size; those that give it use once, few, many or a size class.

cdr3_aa,cdr3_nt,j_call,d_call,clone_size,v_call
CASSLETGDSYNSPLHF,TGTGCCAGCAGCTTAGAGACAGGGGACTCCTATAATTCACCCCTCCACTTT,TRBJ1-6,TRBD1,many,TRBV7-2
CASNAGTGGKQPQHF,TGTGCCAGCAACGCGGGGACAGGGGGCAAACAGCCCCAGCATTTT,TRBJ1-5,TRBD1,many,TRBV6-2/TRBV6-3
CASSLGQGVGYEQYF,TGTGCCAGCAGCTTAGGTCAAGGGGTAGGCTACGAGCAGTACTTC,TRBJ2-7,-,many,TRBV11-3
CSARDRDRGHTGELFF,TGCAGTGCTCGAGACAGGGACAGGGGGCACACCGGGGAGCTGTTTTTT,TRBJ2-2,TRBD1,few,TRBV20-1
CSGSGPNTEAFF,TGCAGTGGTTCTGGACCAAACACTGAAGCTTTCTTT,TRBJ1-1,-,few,TRBV20-1
CATSDRGQGLQPQHF,TGTGCCACCAGTGACCGGGGACAGGGACTTCAGCCCCAGCATTTT,TRBJ1-5,TRBD1,few,TRBV24-1
CASSLVGGHSNQPQHF,TGTGCCAGCAGTTTAGTCGGGGGCCATAGCAATCAGCCCCAGCATTTT,TRBJ1-5,-,-,TRBV12-3/TRBV12-4
CASMGQAYNEQFF,TGTGCCAGTATGGGACAGGCCTACAATGAGCAGTTCTTC,TRBJ2-1,TRBD1,-,TRBV19
CASSQGSDPTYEQYF,TGCGCCAGCAGCCAAGGGTCCGACCCCACCTACGAGCAGTACTTC,TRBJ2-7,-,many,TRBV4-1
CASSFSGRASETQYF,TGTGCCAGCAGCTTTAGCGGGAGGGCCTCGGAGACCCAGTACTTC,TRBJ2-5,TRBD2,few,TRBV7-3
CASSLDVGVGYTF,TGTGCCAGCAGCTTAGATGTCGGGGTAGGCTACACCTTC,TRBJ1-2,-,many,TRBV7-2
CASSTGTGGRETQYF,TGTGCCAGTAGCACCGGGACAGGGGGGAGAGAGACCCAGTACTTC,TRBJ2-5,TRBD1,-,TRBV19
CASAWFPYNEQFF,TGTGCCAGTGCTTGGTTCCCTTACAATGAGCAGTTCTTC,TRBJ2-1,-,-,TRBV19
CASSSEGVDTQYF,TGCGCCAGCAGCTCGGAGGGTGTAGATACGCAGTATTTT,TRBJ2-3,-,-,TRBV5-1
CASSSLPPGGTEAFF,TGTGCCAGCAGCTCCCTTCCCCCGGGCGGCACTGAAGCTTTCTTT,TRBJ1-1,-,many,TRBV7-3
CASGPVRGTYEQYF,TGTGCCAGCGGCCCAGTCAGGGGAACCTACGAGCAGTACTTC,TRBJ2-7,-,many,TRBV11-2
CASSLAGRTETQYF,TGTGCCAGCAGCTTGGCGGGCCGGACCGAGACCCAGTACTTC,TRBJ2-5,-,few,TRBV5-6
CASSFPGSRTEAFF,TGTGCCAGCAGTTTCCCAGGGTCGAGGACTGAAGCTTTCTTT,TRBJ1-1,-,many,TRBV12-3/TRBV12-4
CASSPTRNTGELFF,TGTGCCAGCAGCCCGACTCGAAACACCGGGGAGCTGTTTTTT,TRBJ2-2,-,few,TRBV5-6
CASSYSGGNTQYF,TGTGCCAGCAGTTACTCTGGGGGAAATACGCAGTATTTT,TRBJ2-3,-,many,TRBV6-6
CASSVGEDGETQYF,TGTGCCAGCAGCGTAGGAGAGGATGGGGAGACCCAGTACTTC,TRBJ2-5,-,-,TRBV9
CASSQELAGSYTEQFF,TGTGCCAGCAGCCAAGAACTAGCGGGCTCCTACACTGAGCAGTTCTTC,TRBJ2-1,TRBD2,-,TRBV4-1
CASSTGGIEKLFF,TGTGCCAGCAGTACAGGGGGCATAGAAAAACTGTTTTTT,TRBJ1-4,TRBD1,few,TRBV2
CASSDRAVNQPQHF,TGTGCCAGCAGCGACAGGGCCGTCAATCAGCCCCAGCATTTT,TRBJ1-5,TRBD1,few,TRBV7-9
CASSYSRTLPPTEAFF,TGTGCCAGCAGTTACTCCCGGACTCTGCCTCCCACTGAAGCTTTCTTT,TRBJ1-1,-,-,TRBV6-2/TRBV6-3
CATRANQGNQPQHF,TGTGCCACTAGAGCGAACCAAGGGAATCAGCCCCAGCATTTT,TRBJ1-5,-,few,TRBV28
CASSLSGTGAREQYF,TGTGCCAGCAGTTTATCGGGGACAGGGGCTCGCGAGCAGTACTTC,TRBJ2-7,TRBD1,-,TRBV27